This T cell receptor beta chain was captured in a study of beta chain features in type 1 diabetes. From germline, CDR1 is ENHRY and CDR2 SYGVKD. This CDR3 is built from 15 residues. Trimming took off 6 bases at V and 7 bases at J, with 22 bases between the two ends. Study-wide findings and caveats: Moderate but significant shortening of TCRB CDR3s was recorded in all four CD4+ subsets from Type 1 diabetes patients.

What was sequenced were expressed TCRB transcripts, since all of the isolated RNA had been reverse transcribed. TCRdb's table, derived via immunoSEQ multiplex PCR, lists solely in-frame clones and lacks some. This table holds 500,000 to 850,000 clones, over 12% found once. Worth noting for this clone: Antigen: not known.

Sequenced input: naive CD4+ T cells from blood. This sequence joins TRBV10-3 and TRBJ2-7, with D possibly being TRBD1 or TRBD2 (6 bases each). This receptor was obtained from a man aged 18 to 30 with type 1 diabetes. CDR3 coding DNA: TGTGCCATCAGCCAGCAGAAAGGGGGGATCGGGGAGCAGTACTTC. Protein: CAISQQKGGIGEQYF.